A selection of T cell receptor beta chains follows, all from one sample in a study of shared clonotypes between healthy human individuals. Measured with immunoSEQ multiplex PCR; TCRdb has only the in-frame clones, and not every one. The table shows hundreds of thousands of clones, with more than 70% occurring only once. Material: memory CD4+ T cells sorted from blood. The source of these receptors is a woman aged 25 to 39 in good health. CDR3s include the opening cysteine and the closing phenylalanine or tryptophan. D genes are given only for firm matches. Clone size is not always given. Where it is, it says once, few, many or a class for expanded clones.

j_call clone_size d_call v_call cdr3_nt cdr3_aa
TRBJ2-6 . TRBD1 TRBV19 TGTGCCAGTAGCGGACAGGGCCTATCTGGGGCCAACGTCCTGACTTTC CASSGQGLSGANVLTF
TRBJ2-1 . . TRBV7-2 TGTGCCAGCAGCTTAGTGGGGGGCAATGAGCAGTTCTTC CASSLVGGNEQFF
TRBJ1-2 . . TRBV19 TGTGCCAGTGGGGGGTATGGCTACACCTTC CASGGYGYTF
TRBJ2-5 . . TRBV2 TGTGCCAGCCGGAGGAAGCAAGAGACCCAGTACTTC CASRRKQETQYF
TRBJ1-3 . TRBD1 TRBV5-1 TGCGCCAGCAGCTTGGGCTTGGGACAGGGAAGAAACACCATATATTTT CASSLGLGQGRNTIYF
TRBJ1-2 . TRBD1 TRBV28 TGTGCCAGCAGAGTTGGGACAGGGTTTCACTATGGCTACACCTTC CASRVGTGFHYGYTF
TRBJ2-1 . . TRBV28 TGTGCCAGCAGTTTTGGGGCAGGGCAAAGCAATGAGCAGTTCTTC CASSFGAGQSNEQFF
TRBJ2-5 few TRBD1 TRBV18 TGTGCCAGCTCACCAGACAGGGGGAATCGGGAGACCCAGTACTTC CASSPDRGNRETQYF
TRBJ1-1 once . TRBV29-1 TGCAGCGTTGGGGCCCGGGGCAGTGAAGCTTTCTTT CSVGARGSEAFF
TRBJ1-2 . . TRBV7-3 TGTGCCAGCAGCCGAACAGGGTCGGGTGGCTACACCTTC CASSRTGSGGYTF
TRBJ2-3 . . TRBV2 TGTGCCACCGGGGTCCAGGACACAGATACGCAGTATTTT CATGVQDTDTQYF
TRBJ1-5 . . TRBV28 TGTGCCAGCATCCGTGGCGCAGGGTTGAATCAGCCCCAGCATTTT CASIRGAGLNQPQHF
TRBJ1-5 . . TRBV30 TGTGCCTGGAGTGAGCGGGGTCTCAATCAGCCCCAGCATTTT CAWSERGLNQPQHF
TRBJ2-7 . TRBD1 TRBV19 TGTGCCAGTAGTGATACAGGGGGCGCTTGGTACGAGCAGTACTTC CASSDTGGAWYEQYF
TRBJ2-1 . TRBD1 TRBV28 TGTGCCAGCAGCAATCCGGGACAGGGGGCTCGCACCTCCTACAATGAGCAGTTCTTC CASSNPGQGARTSYNEQFF
TRBJ2-5 once TRBD2 TRBV5-1 TGCGCCAGCCAAATGTGGCTAGCGGGAGAAGGAGAGACCCAGTACTTC CASQMWLAGEGETQYF
TRBJ2-7 once TRBD2 TRBV5-1 TGCGCCAGCCCTCTACCCGTGTCTAGCGGGAGTAGGGAGCAGTACTTC CASPLPVSSGSREQYF
TRBJ2-2 . . TRBV5-1 TGCGCCAGCAGCGATGGCCGGACTACAAACACCGGGGAGCTGTTTTTT CASSDGRTTNTGELFF
TRBJ1-3 . . TRBV5-1 TGCGCCAGCAGCTTGGCGGGGGGGTCTGGAAACACCATATATTTT CASSLAGGSGNTIYF
TRBJ2-3 once . TRBV14 TGTGCCAGCAGCCCCAAGCGGAGCACAGATACGCAGTATTTT CASSPKRSTDTQYF
TRBJ2-7 . . TRBV27 TGTGCCAGCAGTCCCGGAAGCGGTGGGCCGTACGAGCAGTACTTC CASSPGSGGPYEQYF
TRBJ2-2 . . TRBV7-9 TGTGCCAGCAGGGTAGTAACCGGGGGAAAGAACACCGGGGAGCTGTTTTTT CASRVVTGGKNTGELFF
TRBJ1-4 . . TRBV10-3 TGTGCCATCAGTGAGACAGGGACTAATGAAAAACTGTTTTTT CAISETGTNEKLFF
TRBJ2-1 . . TRBV5-5 TGTGCCAGCAGCGTTTCAGTGGGAGATTACAATGAGCAGTTCTTC CASSVSVGDYNEQFF
TRBJ1-1 . TRBD1 TRBV5-1 TGCGCCAGCGGAAACGGACAGGGGAACACTGAAGCTTTCTTT CASGNGQGNTEAFF
TRBJ1-2 . . TRBV4-1 TGCGCCAGCAGCCAAGATACACAGGGTGGGCACTCTGGCTACACCTTC CASSQDTQGGHSGYTF
TRBJ2-7 once TRBD2 TRBV4-1 TGCGCCAGCAGCCAGCTCCTAGCGGGAGGTCGATACGAGCAGTACTTC CASSQLLAGGRYEQYF